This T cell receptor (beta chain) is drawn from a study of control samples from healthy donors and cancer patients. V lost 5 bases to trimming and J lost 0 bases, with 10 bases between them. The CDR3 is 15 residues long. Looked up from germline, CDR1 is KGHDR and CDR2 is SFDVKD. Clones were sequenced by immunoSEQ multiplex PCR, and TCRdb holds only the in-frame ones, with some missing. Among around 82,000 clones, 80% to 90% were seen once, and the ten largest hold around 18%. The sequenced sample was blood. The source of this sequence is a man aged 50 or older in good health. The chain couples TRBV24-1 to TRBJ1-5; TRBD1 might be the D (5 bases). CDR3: CATSGRRASNQPQHF. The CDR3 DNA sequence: TGTGCCACCAGTGGCCGCAGGGCTAGCAATCAGCCCCAGCATTTT.